These 23 T cell receptor beta chains originate from one sample sequenced in a study of T cells of healthy individuals. MiXCR, run by TCRdb on the 5' RACE reads, gives a single entry per CDR3 protein. The table has around 98,000 distinct CDR3 sequences, approximately 15% seen once; the top ten hold approximately 5.7%. The source of these receptors is a human donor in good health.

The sample holds a few counts of this clonotype. The J gene is TRBJ2-5, the V gene TRBV4-3; 10 bases are a match to TRBD2. Germline CDR1 is LGHNA and CDR2 is YSLEER. The ends lost 1 base at V and 4 bases at J; junction bases unmatched: 3. This CDR3 has 15 amino acids. For the CDR3, the DNA is TGCGCCAGCAGCCAAGCTAGCGGGGGCGCAGAGACCCAGTACTTC. As protein: CASSQASGGAETQYF.

The V gene is TRBV5-1, the J gene TRBJ2-7; D is uncertain. V was clipped by 4 bases and J by 0 bases, with 11 bases between them. Germline-derived CDR1 and CDR2 are SGHRS and YFSETQ. This CDR3 is built from 14 residues. The CDR3 nucleotides are TGCGCCAGCAGCGGCTCAATTAGCTCCTACGAGCAGTACTTC. Its translation is CASSGSISSYEQYF.

This CDR3 reads CASSLALARTEAFF. The CDR3 DNA follows: TGTGCCAGCAGCTTAGCTCTGGCTCGGACTGAAGCTTTCTTT. This rearrangement joins TRBV7-2 to TRBJ1-1; D is unclear. The V end was cut by 0 bases, the J end by 5 bases, with 10 bases between. The CDR3 has 14 amino acids. The V gene's germline CDR1 is SGHTA and CDR2 FQGNSA.

This clonotype appeared many times. The gene calls are TRBV5-4 and TRBJ2-3, with 14 bases that match TRBD2. This CDR3 is 16 amino acids long. The germline CDR1 and CDR2 sequences are SGHNT and YYREEE (reference sequence). With 4 bases clipped from V and 6 bases from J, the junction kept 7 bases outside the gene matches. The CDR3 DNA is TGTGCCAGCAGCCCGGGGACTAGCGGGAGTATGGATACGCAGTATTTT. Protein product: CASSPGTSGSMDTQYF. The entire variable domain, with the rest obtained from reference TRBV5-4 and TRBJ2-3, is as follows: ETGVTQSPTHLIKTRGQQVTLRCSSQSGHNTVSWYQQALGQGPQFIFQYYREEENGRGNFPPRFSGLQFPNYSSELNVNALELDDSALYLCASSPGTSGSMDTQYFGPGTRLTVL.

V and J are TRBV7-2 and TRBJ2-5, with D unclear. The V end was cut by 8 bases, the J end by 7 bases, with 14 bases between. CDR3 length: 12 residues. Per germline, CDR1 SGHTA and CDR2 FQGNSA. The CDR3 bases are TGTGCCAGCGGCCCCGCTCCGGGGACCCAGTACTTC. Translation: CASGPAPGTQYF.

This chain connects TRBV28 to TRBJ2-5, with D tentatively TRBD2 (6 bases). Germline V gives CDR1 MDHEN, CDR2 SYDVKM. CDR3 length: 14 residues. V lost 2 bases and J lost 5, with 12 bases in between. The CDR3 loop is CASSLNAGLETQYF. The CDR3 DNA reads TGTGCCAGCAGTTTAAATGCGGGACTGGAGACCCAGTACTTC.

This clonotype came up many times. This rearrangement joins TRBV20-1 to TRBJ2-5, with 7 bases identical to TRBD2. The germline V gene encodes CDR1 DFQATT and CDR2 SNEGSKA (reference sequence). With 3 bases clipped from V and 0 bases from J, the junction kept 10 bases outside the gene matches. This CDR3 has 16 amino acids. The CDR3 bases are TGCAGTGCTAGGACCGCTAGCGGAGGGTACCAAGAGACCCAGTACTTC. Translated, it gives CSARTASGGYQETQYF.

The V call is TRBV24-1, the J call TRBJ2-2; possibly TRBD1 for D (6 bases). Germline CDR1 and CDR2: KGHDR and SFDVKD. This CDR3 comprises 14 residues. The ends were cut back, 6 bases at V and 6 bases at J, with 13 bases in the middle. CDR3 in amino acids: CATSTGNAAGELFF. The DNA for the CDR3 is TGTGCCACCAGTACAGGGAATGCCGCCGGGGAGCTGTTTTTT.

This clonotype was found many times. This sequence joins TRBV30 and TRBJ2-7, with TRBD1 matching over 9 bases. The CDR3 contains 14 residues. Per the germline V gene, CDR1 is GTSNPN and CDR2 is SVGIG (reference sequence). The V segment lost 1 base and the J segment 7 bases; nucleotides outside the gene matches: 8. CDR3 loop: CAWSAGTGLKEQYF. The CDR3 DNA follows: TGTGCCTGGAGTGCCGGGACAGGGCTGAAAGAGCAGTACTTC.

V and J are TRBV4-2 and TRBJ2-7; 8 nucleotides agree with TRBD2. The germline V gene has CDR1 LGHNA and CDR2 YNFKEQ. The CDR3 consists of 15 residues. Trimming took 1 base from V and 3 from J; bases not matched to a gene: 5. The CDR3 bases are TGTGCCAGCAGCCAAGTGGAGAGCGGGAGCTACGAGCAGTACTTC. Amino acids: CASSQVESGSYEQYF.

This clonotype was counted between two and nine times. The CDR3 DNA is TGTGCCAGCAGTTACCGGGACCTCAATCAGCCCCAGCATTTT. Translation: CASSYRDLNQPQHF. The gene calls are TRBV6-2 or TRBV6-3 and TRBJ1-5, with D maybe TRBD1 (5 bases). The CDR3 runs to 14 residues. From germline, CDR1 is MNHEY and CDR2 SVGEGT. The V gene lost 2 bases and the J gene lost 3 bases, with 8 bases spanning the gap.

This clonotype was recorded once. This may come from a read error, since a much larger clone is one base off. The chain combines TRBV20-1 with TRBJ1-2; no clear D gene. Germline CDR1 reads DFQATT; CDR2 reads SNEGSKA (reference sequence). The CDR3 runs 13 residues. V lost 3 bases and J 1 base, leaving 9 bases between the germline ends. CDR3 DNA sequence: TGCAGTGCTAGTTCGGAGTATAACTATGGCTACACCTTC. Translated: CSASSEYNYGYTF.

This clonotype was seen a handful of times. The rearrangement uses TRBV27 and TRBJ2-7, with 8 bases identical to TRBD1. CDR1 is MNHEY and CDR2 is SMNVEV in the germline V gene (reference sequence). V dropped 6 bases and J dropped 0; count of bases not matched to a gene: 4. This CDR3 comprises 14 residues. DNA of the CDR3: TGTGCCAGCAGGACAGGGGCCAACTCCTACGAGCAGTACTTC. Translation: CASRTGANSYEQYF.

The rearrangement uses TRBV20-1 and TRBJ2-5; the D gene could be TRBD1 or TRBD2 (6 bases each). The V gene lost 5 bases and the J gene lost 2 bases, with 18 bases spanning the gap. The CDR3 contains 15 residues. Germline CDR1 and CDR2: DFQATT and SNEGSKA (reference sequence). The chain's CDR3 is CSAEWRGAMQETQYF. The CDR3 nucleotides read TGCAGTGCTGAATGGAGGGGGGCGATGCAAGAGACCCAGTACTTC.

This chain uses TRBV18 with TRBJ1-5; tentatively, D is TRBD1 (6 bases). The V gene's germline CDR1 is KGHSH and CDR2 LQKENI. V shed 2 bases and J shed 2 bases, with 13 bases lying between them. The CDR3 loop spans 16 amino acids. CDR3 DNA: TGTGCCAGCTCACCAGGGGGGCGAGGGGGCAATCAGCCCCAGCATTTT. This encodes CASSPGGRGGNQPQHF. The full variable domain, its missing parts supplied by reference TRBV18 and TRBJ1-5, is NAGVMQNPRHLVRRRGQEARLRCSPMKGHSHVYWYRQLPEEGLKFMVYLQKENIIDESGMPKERFSAEFPKEGPSILRIQQVVRGDSAAYFCASSPGGRGGNQPQHFGDGTRLSIL.

This clonotype was detected many times. The CDR3 region is CASSQVQQGFSGANVLTF. In nucleotides, the CDR3 is TGCGCCAGCAGCCAAGTACAACAGGGGTTCTCTGGGGCCAACGTCCTGACTTTC. The V gene is TRBV4-3, the J gene TRBJ2-6, with 7 bases identical to TRBD1. The CDR3 is 18 residues long. Germline loops: CDR1 LGHNA, CDR2 YSLEER. V dropped 1 base and J dropped 0; count of bases not matched to a gene: 6.

The J gene is TRBJ1-3, the V gene TRBV11-2, with D possibly TRBD1 on 6 matching bases. The CDR3 covers 16 residues. Germline CDR1 is SGHAT and CDR2 is FQNNGV. Trimming shortened V by 1 base and J by 0 bases, and 10 bases separated the two germline ends. This CDR3 reads CASSLAQGSSGNTIYF. In DNA form, the CDR3 reads TGTGCCAGCAGCTTAGCCCAGGGGAGCTCTGGAAACACCATATATTTT.

This clonotype has a count of ten or more. V gene TRBV4-3 combines with J gene TRBJ2-2; TRBD1 might be the D (5 bases). Germline V gene data show CDR1 as LGHNA and CDR2 as YSLEER. V lost 0 bases and J 5 bases, leaving 13 bases between the germline ends. The CDR3 consists of 16 residues. CDR3 in DNA: TGCGCCAGCAGCCAAGATAGCAGGGCCCGGACCGGGGAGCTGTTTTTT. This sequence encodes CASSQDSRARTGELFF.

This clonotype was seen a single time. The V gene is TRBV7-8, the J gene TRBJ2-3, with TRBD1 identical over 7 bases. The CDR3 runs 16 residues. Germline-derived CDR1 and CDR2 are SGHVS and FQNEAQ. The junction had 7 bases not matched to a gene; V was cut back by 3 bases and J by 1 base. This chain's CDR3 is CASSFTGARGTDTQYF. Written as DNA, the CDR3 is TGTGCCAGCAGCTTCACAGGGGCTCGCGGCACAGATACGCAGTATTTT.

This clonotype was detected only once. V gene TRBV15 combines with J gene TRBJ2-1, with 7 nucleotides matching TRBD2. Looked up from germline, CDR1 is LNHNV and CDR2 is YYDKDF (reference sequence). The CDR3 totals 14 residues. J was trimmed by 8 bases and V by 8 bases; bases with no gene match: 12. This chain's CDR3 is CATSPRGGGYEQFF. The CDR3, as DNA: TGTGCCACCTCCCCACGCGGGGGAGGCTATGAGCAGTTCTTC.

This clonotype showed up many times. The CDR3 nucleotides are TGTGCCAGCAGTTTATCTGGGACCCAGCATTTT. As protein: CASSLSGTQHF. This sequence joins TRBV28 and TRBJ1-5; no reliable D call. Germline V gives CDR1 MDHEN, CDR2 SYDVKM. This CDR3 is built from 11 residues. V shed 1 base and J shed 11 bases, with 6 bases lying between them.

This clonotype has only a few counts. The chain recombines TRBV6-2 or TRBV6-3 with TRBJ2-7; 12 bases are a match to TRBD1. CDR1 MNHEY and CDR2 SVGEGT come from the germline V gene. The junction had 6 bases not matched to a gene; V was cut back by 0 bases and J by 6 bases. This CDR3 comprises 16 residues. The CDR3 spells CASSYSTGTGGGEQYF. The CDR3, as DNA: TGTGCCAGCAGTTACTCTACCGGGACAGGGGGCGGCGAGCAGTACTTC.

The chain is built from TRBV29-1 and TRBJ2-3, with TRBD2 as a possible D gene (5 bases). Trimming cost V 4 bases and J 2 bases, with 10 bases left between them. The CDR3 has 13 amino acids. Germline values: CDR1 SQVTM, CDR2 ANQGSEA. DNA of the CDR3: TGCAGCGTTGCAGGACTGCCCACAGATACGCAGTATTTT. The encoded protein is CSVAGLPTDTQYF.